The clone carrying this TCR beta chain was counted between two and nine times. This CDR3 has 16 residues. Germline V lookup: CDR1 SGHDN, CDR2 FVKESK. The V gene end was trimmed by 5 bases and the J gene end by 4 bases; junction bases not matched to a gene: 6. Method: immunoSEQ multiplex PCR; TCRdb's copy keeps in-frame clones and lacks some. This repertoire shows hundreds of thousands of clones, 70% to 90% found once; its top ten account for roughly 3.5%. The data stem from a study of blood T cell repertoires in COVID-19. The sample consisted of PBMCs or T cells enriched from blood (not recorded which). The sequence was collected from a woman aged 40-49 years with acute COVID-19. The chain joins TRBV14 to TRBJ2-1; TRBD2 matches 12 bases. The CDR3 DNA sequence: TGTGCCAGCAGCTCCCCGACTAGCGGGAGATACAATGAGCAGTTCTTC. Translated, it gives CASSSPTSGRYNEQFF. Full variable domain (rest looked up from reference TRBV14 and TRBJ2-1): EAGVTQFPSHSVIEKGQTVTLRCDPISGHDNLYWYRRVMGKEIKFLLHFVKESKQDESGMPNNRFLAERTGGTYSTLKVQPAELEDSGVYFCASSSPTSGRYNEQFFGPGTRLTVL.